These 23 T cell receptor beta chains were all obtained from the same sample, sequenced in a study of T-cell memory formation after mild COVID-19. MiXCR was run by TCRdb on the 5' RACE reads, yielding one entry per CDR3 protein. The repertoire holds hundreds of thousands of distinct CDR3 sequences, with 25% to 30% as singletons. Sequences were obtained from PBMCs or a T cell subset sorted from them (not recorded which). The receptors here all came from an adult woman who had mild COVID-19 (a few samples of this study predate the infection). Cell type and time point are not known.

V usage is TRBV13 and J usage is TRBJ1-1, with D possibly TRBD1 on 5 matching bases. The CDR3 contains 15 residues. The germline gives CDR1 PRHDT, CDR2 FYEKMQ (reference sequence). Trimming stripped 5 bases from V and 2 bases from J, with 15 bases between. The CDR3 reads CASSPETEQNTEAFF. CDR3 DNA: TGTGCCAGCAGCCCCGAGACAGAGCAAAACACTGAAGCTTTCTTT. Variable domain in full (rest from reference TRBV13 and TRBJ1-1): AAGVIQSPRHLIKEKRETATLKCYPIPRHDTVYWYQQGPGQDPQFLISFYEKMQSDKGSIPDRFSAQQFSDYHSELNMSSLELGDSALYFCASSPETEQNTEAFFGQGTRLTVV.

This clonotype occurred a few times. The rearrangement links TRBV12-3 or TRBV12-4 to TRBJ2-7, with D possibly being TRBD2 (6 bases). The CDR3 is 12 residues long. The V end lost 2 bases, the J end lost 6 bases, and 8 bases lay between the germline ends. The CDR3 DNA follows: TGTGCCAGCAGTTTAATAGCGGTCGAGCAGTACTTC. This codes for CASSLIAVEQYF.

The chain couples TRBV7-6 to TRBJ2-3, with 15 bases lining up with TRBD2. Losses at the gene ends were 4 bases for V and 1 base for J; bases not matched to a gene: 15. There are 21 residues in the CDR3. The germline CDR1 and CDR2 sequences are SGHVS and FNYEAQ. The CDR3 reads CASSYRLRGLAGGPGTDTQYF. The CDR3 DNA reads TGTGCCAGCAGCTACCGCCTTCGAGGACTAGCGGGGGGGCCCGGCACAGATACGCAGTATTTT.

The chain carries TRBV29-1 and TRBJ2-1, with TRBD2 identical over 12 bases. Looked up from germline, CDR1 is SQVTM and CDR2 is ANQGSEA. Germline trimming cut 1 base from V and 3 bases from J; bases unmatched to any gene: 7. This CDR3 has 17 residues. CDR3 loop: CSVEGTSGEVVYNEQFF. CDR3 coding DNA: TGCAGCGTTGAAGGGACTAGCGGGGAGGTGGTCTACAATGAGCAGTTCTTC.

This clonotype has a handful of counts. The gene calls are TRBV18 and TRBJ2-1; TRBD1 is a possible D gene (6 bases). Trimming stripped 1 base from V and 7 bases from J, with 11 bases between. Germline CDR1 KGHSH, CDR2 LQKENI. CDR3 length: 14 amino acids. This CDR3 is CASSPRKGENEQFF. CDR3 bases: TGTGCCAGCTCACCACGAAAGGGGGAGAATGAGCAGTTCTTC.

The V gene is TRBV7-9, the J gene TRBJ2-7, with 8 bases that match TRBD2. Unmatched junction bases numbered 6, after V lost 3 bases and J lost 2 bases. This CDR3 comprises 15 residues. Germline V gene sequence: CDR1 SEHNR, CDR2 FQNEAQ (reference sequence). The CDR3 sequence: CASSFSGTPPYEQYF. Here the CDR3 DNA reads TGTGCCAGCAGCTTTAGCGGGACCCCCCCCTACGAGCAGTACTTC.

The J gene is TRBJ2-7, the V gene TRBV6-2 or TRBV6-3; D is ambiguous. The V and J ends lost 0 bases and 3 bases respectively, with 15 bases between them. Per the germline V gene, CDR1 is MNHEY and CDR2 is SVGEGT. The CDR3 is 16 residues long. CDR3 sequence (DNA): TGTGCCAGCAGTTACTCCGGGCTAGAGGCCAACTACGAGCAGTACTTC. This codes for CASSYSGLEANYEQYF.

The V call is TRBV20-1, the J call TRBJ2-1; D gene uncertain. This CDR3 comprises 16 residues. V was clipped by 0 bases and J by 3 bases, with 15 bases between them. Germline V lookup: CDR1 DFQATT, CDR2 SNEGSKA (reference sequence). Written as DNA, the CDR3 is TGCAGTGCTAGAGAGTATGAAGAGACAAACTACAATGAGCAGTTCTTC. Residues: CSAREYEETNYNEQFF.

The chain combines TRBV7-9 with TRBJ2-1, with D perhaps matching TRBD2 (5 bases). Per the germline V gene, CDR1 is SEHNR and CDR2 is FQNEAQ (reference sequence). Trimming removed 1 base from V and 5 bases from J, with 9 bases in between. The CDR3 sequence is 14 residues long. In DNA form, the CDR3 reads TGTGCCAGCAGCTTAGGTACGGGGAACAATGAGCAGTTCTTC. Its translation is CASSLGTGNNEQFF.

Here the CDR3 reads CSFGAGTGEQYF. As DNA, the CDR3 is TGCAGCTTTGGTGCAGGTACGGGCGAGCAGTACTTC. The rearrangement joins TRBV29-1 to TRBJ2-7; the D is unclear. V lost 8 bases and J lost 6, with 17 bases in between. Germline loops: CDR1 SQVTM, CDR2 ANQGSEA. CDR3 length equals 12 residues.

This clonotype came up a few times. The gene calls are TRBV24-1 and TRBJ2-7; the match to TRBD2 covers 8 bases. With V trimmed by 9 bases and J by 4 bases, 7 bases remained unmatched. The CDR3 spans 13 residues. Germline CDR1 KGHDR, CDR2 SFDVKD. CDR3 sequence reads: CATASGGAYEQYF. The CDR3 DNA follows: TGTGCCACCGCCTCGGGAGGGGCGTACGAGCAGTACTTC.

A few counts support this clonotype. The chain recombines TRBV5-1 with TRBJ2-1; maybe TRBD2 (6 bases). The CDR3 covers 15 residues. Trimming stripped 3 bases from V and 10 bases from J, with 20 bases between. The germline V gene encodes CDR1 SGHRS and CDR2 YFSETQ. The CDR3 is CASSYGLSNGGEQFF. CDR3 DNA: TGCGCCAGCAGCTACGGACTATCAAATGGGGGGGAGCAGTTCTTC.

This chain's CDR3 is CASSSGTGGAGDTQYF. CDR3 DNA: TGTGCCAGCAGCTCCGGGACAGGGGGCGCCGGAGATACGCAGTATTTT. The chain joins TRBV5-6 to TRBJ2-3; 12 bases match TRBD1. The germline CDR1 and CDR2 sequences are SGHDT and YYEEEE. The CDR3 sequence is 16 residues long. J lost 5 bases, V lost 3 bases, and 7 bases had no gene match.

V gene TRBV4-1 combines with J gene TRBJ2-7, with D possibly being TRBD1 or TRBD2 (5 bases each). V gave up 1 base and J gave up 5 bases, with 15 bases separating them. This CDR3 spans 15 amino acids. Germline V CDR1 and CDR2: MGHRA, YSYEKL. This chain's CDR3 is CASSQVGDPGHEQYF. The CDR3 DNA is TGCGCCAGCAGCCAAGTCGGGGACCCGGGCCACGAGCAGTACTTC.

This clonotype occurred a few times. J is TRBJ1-1 and V is TRBV7-2; tentative D call: TRBD1 (5 bases). Deletions cut 0 bases from V and 1 base from J, with 9 bases between. This CDR3 has 15 amino acids. Germline values: CDR1 SGHTA, CDR2 FQGNSA. The CDR3 region has the DNA TGTGCCAGCAGCTTAGCGGTCAGGGAGAACACTGAAGCTTTCTTT. Its protein product is CASSLAVRENTEAFF.

This chain connects TRBV5-6 to TRBJ2-7, with a tentative D call TRBD2 (6 bases). This CDR3 is 14 amino acids long. CDR1 SGHDT and CDR2 YYEEEE come from the germline V gene. Trimming removed 3 bases at V and 3 bases at J, with 13 bases between. CDR3 loop: CASSSGTSIYEQYF. In DNA form, the CDR3 reads TGTGCCAGCAGCTCCGGGACTTCAATCTACGAGCAGTACTTC.

In this sample, this clonotype turned up a few times. This rearrangement joins TRBV7-8 to TRBJ2-1; D is unresolved. This CDR3 has 14 amino acids. From germline, CDR1 is SGHVS and CDR2 FQNEAQ. Trimming removed 0 bases at V and 5 bases at J, with 8 bases between. The CDR3 DNA reads as TGTGCCAGCAGCTTAGCGACGGTGGACAATGAGCAGTTCTTC. It is translated as CASSLATVDNEQFF. Looking up the rest from reference TRBV7-8 and TRBJ2-1 gives the full variable domain: GAGVSQSPRYKVAKRGQDVALRCDPISGHVSLFWYQQALGQGPEFLTYFQNEAQLDKSGLPSDRFFAERPEGSVSTLKIQRTQQEDSAVYLCASSLATVDNEQFFGPGTRLTVL.

The chain carries TRBV24-1 and TRBJ2-1; 12 nucleotides line up with TRBD2. V was clipped by 3 bases and J by 4 bases; unmatched bases: 9. The V gene's germline CDR1 is KGHDR and CDR2 SFDVKD. The CDR3 is 18 amino acids. The CDR3 reads CATSDPGTSGPHYNEQFF. The CDR3 DNA reads TGTGCCACCAGTGATCCCGGGACTAGCGGGCCACATTACAATGAGCAGTTCTTC.

The rearrangement joins TRBV7-9 to TRBJ1-3; D remains unclear. CDR3 length: 13 residues. V was cut by 8 bases and J by 0 bases, with 8 bases left in between. Germline CDR1 is SEHNR and CDR2 is FQNEAQ (reference sequence). The CDR3 spells CASRTSSGNTIYF. In DNA, the CDR3 is TGTGCCAGCCGAACAAGCTCTGGAAACACCATATATTTT. The whole variable domain, remainder taken from reference TRBV7-9 and TRBJ1-3, is DTGVSQNPRHKITKRGQNVTFRCDPISEHNRLYWYRQTLGQGPEFLTYFQNEAQLEKSRLLSDRFSAERPKGSFSTLEIQRTEQGDSAMYLCASRTSSGNTIYFGEGSWLTVV.

CDR3 in amino acids: CAISESSFPGAKNIQYF. CDR3 DNA: TGTGCCATCAGTGAGTCATCCTTCCCTGGGGCCAAAAACATTCAGTACTTC. The chain is built from TRBV10-3 and TRBJ2-4; no clear D gene. Germline V gene sequence: CDR1 ENHRY, CDR2 SYGVKD. The CDR3 runs to 17 residues. Deletions cut 0 bases from V and 1 base from J, with 13 bases between.

This clonotype appeared a few times. V gene TRBV7-3 combines with J gene TRBJ2-1, with a weak D call TRBD2 (7 bases). Trimming left V 1 base short and J 2 bases short, with 18 bases between. Germline CDR1 and CDR2: SGHTA and FQGTGA. The CDR3 has 18 amino acids. The CDR3 DNA reads as TGTGCCAGCAGCTTAAATGCCCTCTGGGGGGGGCCCTACAATGAGCAGTTCTTC. Encoded protein: CASSLNALWGGPYNEQFF.

The gene calls are TRBV6-2 or TRBV6-3 and TRBJ2-5; no clear D. The germline V and J ends were trimmed by 0 bases and 13 bases, with 15 bases remaining between them. The germline gives CDR1 MNHEY, CDR2 SVGEGT. The CDR3 runs 13 residues. This chain's CDR3 is CASSYSELLPRYF. The CDR3 DNA sequence: TGTGCCAGCAGTTACTCGGAACTCCTACCCCGGTACTTC.

CDR3 in amino acids: CSARDLDRRSYEQYF. The CDR3 DNA is TGCAGTGCTAGAGACCTGGACAGGCGGTCCTACGAGCAGTACTTC. The chain employs TRBV20-1 and TRBJ2-7, with 7 bases that match TRBD1. Germline trimming cut 0 bases from V and 1 base from J; bases unmatched to any gene: 6. Germline-derived CDR1 and CDR2 are DFQATT and SNEGSKA (reference sequence). This CDR3 region has 15 residues.